This T cell receptor (beta chain) originates from a study of T cell responses to AZD1222 COVID-19 vaccine. Libraries were prepared by immunoSEQ multiplex PCR; TCRdb keeps only in-frame clonotypes and omits some of them. The sample shows about 140,000 clones, roughly 91% of them seen only once. Germline lookup yields CDR1 SGHNT and CDR2 YYREEE (reference sequence). Trimming stripped 0 bases from V and 2 bases from J, with 5 bases between. CDR3 length: 13 residues. General study findings and limits: White British ancestry dominated among donors, who included more females, and clonal diversity was possibly underestimated. Unmutated variant regions are reportedly the target of nearly half of TCRs that are spike-specific. AZD1222 recipients seropositive at baseline numbered only 5 or 6. The span of vaccine-associated CD4 TCRs extended across spike, with dominance at 160-218 and 743-854.

About this clone itself: The antigen is undetermined.

The V and J genes are TRBV5-4 and TRBJ1-2, with no clear D. The sequencing here drew on peripheral blood, taken on day 0 of AZD1222 vaccination. This receptor was obtained from an adult in good health. The CDR3 sequence: CASSLDTNYGYTF. The CDR3 bases are TGTGCCAGCAGCTTGGATACCAACTATGGCTACACCTTC.